Listed here are 26 T cell receptor beta chains from one sample, sequenced in a study of beta chain features in type 1 diabetes. Study findings and constraints: In every one of the four CD4+ subsets, TCRB CDR3s were moderately but significantly shorter in Type 1 diabetes patients.

These TCRs are of unknown antigen specificity. The authors reverse transcribed all of the isolated RNA, so sequencing captured expressed TCRB transcripts. Libraries were prepared by immunoSEQ multiplex PCR; TCRdb keeps only in-frame clonotypes and omits some of them. The profile shows about 710,000 clones, around an eighth of them singletons. The specimen was naive CD4+ T cells from blood. The source of these receptors is a man in his late teens or twenties with type 1 diabetes.

This chain joins TRBV9 and TRBJ2-7, with D perhaps TRBD1 (5 bases). Trimming left V 4 bases short and J 2 bases short, with 16 bases between. This CDR3 is built from 15 residues. Germline V gene data show CDR1 as SGDLS and CDR2 as YYNGEE. The CDR3 DNA is TGTGCCAGCAGCCCGCAGACAGCAGCAGCCTACGAGCAGTACTTC. Protein: CASSPQTAAAYEQYF.

The V call is TRBV27, the J call TRBJ2-1; D is possibly TRBD1 (5 bases). Deletions cut 2 bases from V and 9 bases from J, with 8 bases between. Germline loops: CDR1 MNHEY, CDR2 SMNVEV (reference sequence). The CDR3 has 12 residues. CDR3: CASSLGRGEQFF. The CDR3 region has the DNA TGTGCCAGCAGTTTAGGTAGGGGTGAGCAGTTCTTC.

The chain uses TRBV2 and TRBJ1-1, with D perhaps matching TRBD1 (6 bases). There are 14 residues in the CDR3. Trimming took 3 bases from V and 4 from J, leaving 12 bases between them. Looked up from germline, CDR1 is SNHLY and CDR2 is FYNNEI. This CDR3 is CASSEVVGGTEAFF. The CDR3 bases are TGTGCCAGCAGTGAGGTAGTAGGGGGCACTGAAGCTTTCTTT.

This clone appeared a few times. An end of the junction does not agree with germline; a read error may underlie this. The chain combines TRBV4-3 with TRBJ2-3; 10 bases align to TRBD2. Germline V CDR1 and CDR2: LGHNA, YSLEER. This CDR3 comprises 14 residues. CDR3: CASSHDNSGGSAVF. CDR3 sequence (DNA): TGCGCCAGCAGCCACGACAATAGCGGGGGGTCCGCCGTTTTT.

The chain combines TRBV10-3 with TRBJ2-6; D is undetermined. The CDR3 totals 13 residues. Germline V lookup: CDR1 ENHRY, CDR2 SYGVKD. V was cut by 8 bases and J by 0 bases, with 5 bases left in between. The chain's CDR3 is CAIYGSGANVLTF. Here the CDR3 DNA reads TGTGCCATCTATGGCTCTGGGGCCAACGTCCTGACTTTC.

The gene calls are TRBV30 and TRBJ1-1; D unresolved. The V gene's germline CDR1 is GTSNPN and CDR2 SVGIG (reference sequence). The CDR3 is 12 amino acids. V lost 3 bases, J lost 7 bases, and 12 bases lay in between. CDR3 region: CAWSLAVSEAFF. The CDR3 DNA sequence: TGTGCCTGGAGCCTCGCGGTAAGTGAAGCTTTCTTT.

This chain links TRBV9 with TRBJ2-1; D might be TRBD2 (6 bases). The CDR3 is 15 residues long. Germline assignment: CDR1 SGDLS and CDR2 YYNGEE. V lost 6 bases to trimming and J lost 2 bases, with 15 bases between them. The CDR3 loop is CASTQAGRTYNEQFF. The CDR3 DNA reads TGTGCCAGCACCCAGGCGGGGCGAACCTACAATGAGCAGTTCTTC.

A few counts support this clone. The chain joins TRBV18 to TRBJ2-7; 8 nucleotides match TRBD2. CDR1 is KGHSH, CDR2 LQKENI, per germline. V dropped 0 bases and J dropped 4; count of bases not matched to a gene: 5. CDR3 size: 15 residues. The CDR3 region is CASSPPISGGYEQYF. The CDR3 DNA sequence: TGTGCCAGCTCACCACCGATCAGCGGGGGTTACGAGCAGTACTTC. Full variable domain (remainder filled in from reference TRBV18 and TRBJ2-7): NAGVMQNPRHLVRRRGQEARLRCSPMKGHSHVYWYRQLPEEGLKFMVYLQKENIIDESGMPKERFSAEFPKEGPSILRIQQVVRGDSAAYFCASSPPISGGYEQYFGPGTRLTVT.

The CDR3 region is CASSLTGPTGANNEQFF. DNA for the CDR3: TGTGCCAGCTCACTAACCGGACCGACAGGGGCGAACAATGAGCAGTTCTTC. The chain links TRBV18 to TRBJ2-1, with 8 bases aligning to TRBD1. The germline gives CDR1 KGHSH, CDR2 LQKENI. V gave up 4 bases and J gave up 5 bases; unmatched junction bases: 13. The CDR3 has 17 amino acids.

This clone was observed a handful of times. This chain joins TRBV4-2 and TRBJ2-2; a weak D match, TRBD2 (6 bases). The CDR3 length is 18 residues. The germline CDR1 and CDR2 sequences are LGHNA and YNFKEQ. V was clipped by 0 bases and J by 3 bases, with 17 bases between them. CDR3 amino acids: CASSQDLGLIADTGELFF. The CDR3, as DNA: TGTGCCAGCAGCCAAGATCTGGGACTTATAGCGGACACCGGGGAGCTGTTTTTT.

The V and J genes are TRBV5-1 and TRBJ1-1; no reliable D call. The CDR3 has 14 amino acids. Trimming took off 1 base at V and 0 bases at J, with 7 bases between the two ends. Germline CDR1 and CDR2: SGHRS and YFSETQ. The CDR3 loop reads CASSLRTMNTEAFF. In nucleotides, the CDR3 is TGCGCCAGCAGCTTGCGCACCATGAACACTGAAGCTTTCTTT.

About this clone itself: The same CDR3 is also encoded by other DNA sequences in this sample. This chain joins TRBV18 and TRBJ2-7; 8 nucleotides line up with TRBD2. This CDR3 has 15 residues. The germline V gene encodes CDR1 KGHSH and CDR2 LQKENI. J gave up 3 bases and V 2 bases, and 6 bases lay outside the gene matches. The chain's CDR3 is CASSPRTGGLYEQYF. The CDR3 bases are TGTGCCAGCTCACCAAGAACGGGGGGGCTCTACGAGCAGTACTTC.

This chain uses TRBV19 with TRBJ1-1; D is undetermined. Trimming left V 4 bases short and J 6 bases short, with 12 bases between. CDR1 and CDR2 (germline): LNHDA, SQIVND (reference sequence). The CDR3 has 13 amino acids. DNA for the CDR3: TGTGCCAGTAGTAGCCTCGACGGCGCTGAAGCTTTCTTT. It specifies CASSSLDGAEAFF.

The chain carries TRBV11-1 and TRBJ1-2; unclear D gene. Trimming left V 4 bases short and J 1 base short, with 7 bases between. The germline V gene encodes CDR1 SGHAT and CDR2 FQDESV (reference sequence). The CDR3 extends over 13 amino acids. The CDR3, as DNA: TGTGCCAGCAGCTCGGACCTTAACTATGGCTACACCTTC. This codes for CASSSDLNYGYTF.

This clone has a handful of counts. Within the sample, other DNA sequences also encode this same CDR3. V and J are TRBV28 and TRBJ1-5, with D unclear. The CDR3 extends over 11 amino acids. Looked up from germline, CDR1 is MDHEN and CDR2 is SYDVKM. The V end was cut by 6 bases, the J end by 3 bases, with 3 bases between. Written as DNA, the CDR3 is TGTGCCAGCAGCATCAATCAGCCCCAGCATTTT. Translated: CASSINQPQHF.

The chain carries TRBV7-2 and TRBJ2-3, with D perhaps TRBD2 (6 bases). Trimming took off 0 bases at V and 7 bases at J, with 23 bases between the two ends. Germline lookup yields CDR1 SGHTA and CDR2 FQGNSA. This CDR3 is 18 amino acids long. This chain's CDR3 is CASSLAHAWRRGRNTQYF. The CDR3 DNA follows: TGTGCCAGCAGCTTAGCCCACGCGTGGCGGAGGGGTAGGAATACGCAGTATTTT.

This clone was seen more than once but under ten times. The chain uses TRBV19 and TRBJ1-2; a weak D match, TRBD1 (5 bases). The CDR3 totals 16 residues. Germline CDR1 and CDR2: LNHDA and SQIVND (reference sequence). Trimming removed 7 bases from V and 4 bases from J, with 22 bases in between. The DNA of the CDR3 is TGTGCCAGTACCTCACCGATGGGACTTAGAAGCTATGGCTACACCTTC. As protein: CASTSPMGLRSYGYTF.

In this sample, this clone turned up once. The chain combines TRBV2 with TRBJ1-1; no clear D gene. V was trimmed by 8 bases and J by 3 bases, leaving 13 bases between them. This CDR3 is built from 13 residues. Per germline, CDR1 SNHLY and CDR2 FYNNEI. CDR3 nucleotides: TGTGCCAGCGGCTCCGGGGAAGACACTGAAGCTTTCTTT. Translation: CASGSGEDTEAFF.

The chain couples TRBV28 to TRBJ1-5; 11 positions agree with TRBD1. The CDR3 covers 17 residues. Unmatched junction bases numbered 5, after V lost 3 bases and J lost 1 base. From germline, CDR1 is MDHEN and CDR2 SYDVKM. The CDR3 DNA follows: TGTGCCAGCAGTTTGGACAGGGGGCTCAGCAGCAATCAGCCCCAGCATTTT. The encoded protein is CASSLDRGLSSNQPQHF.

This chain links TRBV10-1 with TRBJ2-1; 7 nucleotides match TRBD2. Germline V CDR1 and CDR2: WNHNN, SYGVQD (reference sequence). The trim removed 2 bases at V and 10 bases at J, leaving 11 bases unmatched. The CDR3 totals 15 residues. CDR3 loop: CASSERLAAYWEQFF. CDR3 DNA: TGCGCCAGCAGTGAGAGGCTAGCGGCCTACTGGGAGCAGTTCTTC.

This clone was seen more than once but under ten times. V is TRBV30 and J is TRBJ1-1; no firm D call. This CDR3 spans 12 amino acids. Germline assignment: CDR1 GTSNPN and CDR2 SVGIG (reference sequence). V shed 6 bases and J shed 12 bases, with 20 bases lying between them. The CDR3 bases are TGTGCCTGCTCCCCCGGCGCAGGAGGTCCTTTCTTT. This gives the protein CACSPGAGGPFF.

This clone came up a few times. This rearrangement joins TRBV28 to TRBJ2-3, with TRBD1 as a possible D gene (5 bases). The CDR3 covers 15 residues. Trimming took off 7 bases at V and 1 base at J, with 15 bases between the two ends. Germline CDR1 reads MDHEN; CDR2 reads SYDVKM. CDR3 sequence: CASIGANAGTDTQYF. As DNA, the CDR3 is TGTGCCAGCATAGGGGCCAACGCGGGCACAGATACGCAGTATTTT.

The chain uses TRBV29-1 and TRBJ1-5; unclear D gene. The CDR3 is 15 residues long. Trimming removed 5 bases from V and 5 bases from J, with 19 bases in between. Looked up from germline, CDR1 is SQVTM and CDR2 is ANQGSEA. The CDR3 nucleotides are TGCAGCGTTTCCATACTCCGGGGAAATCATCAGCCCCAGCATTTT. Its translation: CSVSILRGNHQPQHF.

This clone has a handful of counts. This chain connects TRBV7-3 to TRBJ2-1, with D possibly being TRBD1 (5 bases). The CDR3 spans 14 residues. Trimming removed 6 bases from V and 5 bases from J, with 14 bases in between. Germline V CDR1 and CDR2: SGHTA, FQGTGA. Here the CDR3 DNA reads TGTGCCAGCAGTTCCCTGGGGCAGAACAATGAGCAGTTCTTC. Its translation: CASSSLGQNNEQFF.

The chain couples TRBV30 to TRBJ2-3; D might be TRBD2 (7 bases). The ends were cut back, 0 bases at V and 5 bases at J, with 15 bases in the middle. Germline V lookup: CDR1 GTSNPN, CDR2 SVGIG (reference sequence). This CDR3 has 15 residues. CDR3 region: CAWSVLAGARDTQYF. As DNA, the CDR3 is TGTGCCTGGAGTGTTCTCGCGGGGGCCAGAGATACGCAGTATTTT. Together with reference TRBV30 and TRBJ2-3, the CDR3 gives the full variable domain: SQTIHQWPATLVQPVGSPLSLECTVEGTSNPNLYWYRQAAGRGLQLLFYSVGIGQISSEVPQNLSASRPQDRQFILSSKKLLLSDSGFYLCAWSVLAGARDTQYFGPGTRLTVL.

This clone has more than one count but fewer than ten. J is TRBJ2-2 and V is TRBV9; D gene uncertain. Germline lookup yields CDR1 SGDLS and CDR2 YYNGEE. The CDR3 covers 13 residues. V gave up 0 bases and J gave up 6 bases, with 6 bases separating them. The CDR3 loop is CASSVVGPGELFF. The CDR3 region has the DNA TGTGCCAGCAGCGTAGTGGGCCCCGGGGAGCTGTTTTTT.